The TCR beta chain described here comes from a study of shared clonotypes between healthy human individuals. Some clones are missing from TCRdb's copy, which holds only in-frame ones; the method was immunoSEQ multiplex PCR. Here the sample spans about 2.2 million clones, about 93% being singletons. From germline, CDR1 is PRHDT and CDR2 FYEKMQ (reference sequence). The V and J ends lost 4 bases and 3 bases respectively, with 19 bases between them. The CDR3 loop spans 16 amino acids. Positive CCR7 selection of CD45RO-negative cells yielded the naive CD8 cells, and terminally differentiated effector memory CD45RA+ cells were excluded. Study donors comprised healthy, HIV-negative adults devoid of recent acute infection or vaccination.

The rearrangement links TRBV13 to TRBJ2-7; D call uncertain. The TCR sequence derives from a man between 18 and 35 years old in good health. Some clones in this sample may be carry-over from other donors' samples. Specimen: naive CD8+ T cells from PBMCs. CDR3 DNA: TGTGCCAGCAGCTCCCGGACCACCAGCCCTGACTACGAGCAGTACTTC. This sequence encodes CASSSRTTSPDYEQYF. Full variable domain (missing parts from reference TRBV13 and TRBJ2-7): AAGVIQSPRHLIKEKRETATLKCYPIPRHDTVYWYQQGPGQDPQFLISFYEKMQSDKGSIPDRFSAQQFSDYHSELNMSSLELGDSALYFCASSSRTTSPDYEQYFGPGTRLTVT.